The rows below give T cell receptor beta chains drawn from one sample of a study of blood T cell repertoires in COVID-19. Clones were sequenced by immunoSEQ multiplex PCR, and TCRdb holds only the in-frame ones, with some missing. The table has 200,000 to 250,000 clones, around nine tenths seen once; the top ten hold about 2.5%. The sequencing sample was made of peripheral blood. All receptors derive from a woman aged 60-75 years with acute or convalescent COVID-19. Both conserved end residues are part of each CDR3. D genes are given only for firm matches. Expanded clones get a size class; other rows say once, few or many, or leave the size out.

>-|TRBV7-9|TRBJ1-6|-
CASSLNQGRHNSPLHF
TGTGCCAGCAGCTTAAATCAGGGCCGCCATAATTCACCCCTCCACTTT
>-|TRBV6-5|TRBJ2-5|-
CASSYSAADQETQYF
TGTGCCAGCAGTTACTCGGCGGCAGATCAAGAGACCCAGTACTTC
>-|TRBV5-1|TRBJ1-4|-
CASSLGQLSTNEKLFF
TGCGCCAGCAGCTTGGGACAGCTATCAACTAATGAAAAACTGTTTTTT
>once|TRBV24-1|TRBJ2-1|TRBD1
CATSDPGTAKNEQFF
TGTGCCACCAGTGATCCCGGGACAGCTAAAAATGAGCAGTTCTTC
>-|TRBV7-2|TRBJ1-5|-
CASSFRSQSNQPQHF
TGTGCCAGCAGCTTTAGGAGTCAGAGCAATCAGCCCCAGCATTTT
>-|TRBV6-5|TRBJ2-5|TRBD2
CASSYASGVQQETQYF
TGTGCCAGCAGTTATGCTAGCGGGGTCCAACAAGAGACCCAGTACTTC
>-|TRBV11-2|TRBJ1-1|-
CASSLAQGSGNTEAFF
TGTGCCAGCAGCTTAGCCCAGGGTTCAGGGAACACTGAAGCTTTCTTT
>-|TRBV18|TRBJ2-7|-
CASSRGGAEQYF
TGTGCCAGCTCTCGAGGGGGGGCCGAGCAGTACTTC
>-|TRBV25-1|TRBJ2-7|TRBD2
CASSLLAGGPGEQYF
TGTGCCAGCAGCCTACTAGCGGGAGGGCCGGGGGAGCAGTACTTC
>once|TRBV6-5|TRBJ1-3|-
CASGDRRNTIYF
TGTGCCAGTGGTGACAGGAGGAACACCATATATTTT
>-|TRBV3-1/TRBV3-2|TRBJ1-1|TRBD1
CASTPGQGYMNTEAFF
TGTGCCAGCACCCCGGGACAGGGATACATGAACACTGAAGCTTTCTTT
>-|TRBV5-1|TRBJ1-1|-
CASSLGGSYTEAFF
TGCGCCAGCAGCTTAGGAGGCTCCTACACTGAAGCTTTCTTT
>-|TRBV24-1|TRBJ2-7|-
CATGGDSPSYEQYF
TGTGCCACCGGAGGGGACTCTCCTTCTTACGAGCAGTACTTC
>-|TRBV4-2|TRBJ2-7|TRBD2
CASSQERGAYEQYF
TGTGCCAGCAGCCAAGAGCGGGGGGCCTACGAGCAGTACTTC
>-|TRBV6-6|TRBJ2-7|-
CASSYSRPGSYEQYF
TGTGCCAGCAGTTACTCGAGACCAGGGTCCTACGAGCAGTACTTC
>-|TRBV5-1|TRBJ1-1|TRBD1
CASSVSGGEAFF
TGCGCCAGCAGCGTCTCAGGGGGCGAAGCTTTCTTT
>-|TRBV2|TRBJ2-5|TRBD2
CASIQRGAGQETQYF
TGTGCCAGCATCCAGCGGGGGGCGGGGCAGGAGACCCAGTACTTC
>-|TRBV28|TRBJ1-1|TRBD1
CASINSGTGNTEAFF
TGTGCCAGCATCAACTCCGGGACAGGGAACACTGAAGCTTTCTTT
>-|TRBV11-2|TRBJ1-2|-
CASSLDLDSGRVSGYTF
TGTGCCAGCAGCTTAGATCTTGACTCCGGCAGGGTCAGTGGCTACACCTTC
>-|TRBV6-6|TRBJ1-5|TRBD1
CASSQGQGHNSNQPQHF
TGTGCCAGCAGTCAGGGACAGGGCCACAATAGCAATCAGCCCCAGCATTTT
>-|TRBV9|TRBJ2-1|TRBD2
CASSVLGLAGNEQFF
TGTGCCAGCAGCGTACTTGGACTAGCGGGGAATGAGCAGTTCTTC
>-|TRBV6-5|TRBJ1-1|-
CASSYEVASLNTEAFF
TGTGCCAGCAGTTACGAGGTCGCCAGCCTGAACACTGAAGCTTTCTTT
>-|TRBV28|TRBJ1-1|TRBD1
CASSLDGTENTEAFF
TGTGCCAGCAGTTTAGACGGGACAGAGAACACTGAAGCTTTCTTT
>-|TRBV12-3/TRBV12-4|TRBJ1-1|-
CASRRGTEAFF
TGTGCCAGCAGGAGAGGGACTGAAGCTTTCTTT
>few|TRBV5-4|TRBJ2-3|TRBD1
CASKKTGGLADTQYF
TGTGCCAGCAAGAAAACAGGGGGTCTGGCAGATACGCAGTATTTT
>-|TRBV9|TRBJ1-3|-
CASSVAGGSSGNTIYF
TGTGCCAGCAGCGTAGCGGGGGGGAGCTCTGGAAACACCATATATTTT
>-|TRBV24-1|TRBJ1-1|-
CATSLPGGSEAFF
TGTGCCACCAGTTTACCCGGGGGGTCTGAAGCTTTCTTT
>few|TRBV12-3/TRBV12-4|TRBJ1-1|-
CASRLGGNGAFF
TGTGCCAGCAGACTTGGGGGCAATGGGGCTTTCTTT
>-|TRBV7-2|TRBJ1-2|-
CASSLMGTRHGYTF
TGTGCCAGCAGCTTAATGGGGACACGGCATGGCTACACCTTC
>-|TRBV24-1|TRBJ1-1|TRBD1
CATSTTQGVNTEAFF
TGTGCCACCAGTACCACCCAGGGGGTAAACACTGAAGCTTTCTTT
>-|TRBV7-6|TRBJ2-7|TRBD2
CASSLGSSGPYEQYF
TGTGCCAGCAGCTTAGGGTCTAGCGGTCCCTACGAGCAGTACTTC